Following are 5 T cell receptor beta chains from one sample sequenced in a study of blood T cell repertoires in COVID-19. The data were produced by immunoSEQ multiplex PCR, yet TCRdb's version contains in-frame clones alone and is incomplete. The sample carries about 280,000 clones, approximately 86% recorded once. The sequenced sample consisted of peripheral blood. Receptors were obtained from a woman between 65 and 79 years old with COVID-19, enrolled during active disease.

This clone has just one count. The chain carries TRBV28 and TRBJ2-5; 7 bases line up with TRBD1. The CDR3 length is 13 residues. V shed 6 bases, J shed 5 bases, and the junction held 6 bases outside the gene matches. The V gene's germline CDR1 is MDHEN and CDR2 SYDVKM. The DNA for the CDR3 is TGTGCCAGCAGCAAGGACAGGCGGGAGACCCAGTACTTC. This gives the protein CASSKDRRETQYF.

The chain uses TRBV6-1 and TRBJ1-1; D is undetermined. Germline loops: CDR1 MNHNS, CDR2 SASEGT. Trimming left V 1 base short and J 0 bases short, with 12 bases between. This CDR3 contains 16 residues. The CDR3 spells CASSEGGELLNTEAFF. The CDR3 nucleotides are TGTGCCAGCAGTGAAGGGGGAGAACTTCTGAACACTGAAGCTTTCTTT.

The chain recombines TRBV7-2 with TRBJ2-7, with D perhaps TRBD2 (5 bases). V lost 6 bases, J lost 0 bases, and 15 bases lay in between. CDR1 and CDR2 from the germline V gene are SGHTA and FQGNSA. The CDR3 has 15 residues. CDR3 in DNA: TGTGCCAGCAGAAAAGAGGGTTCGGGCTCCTACGAGCAGTACTTC. Amino acids: CASRKEGSGSYEQYF.

The V and J genes are TRBV6-5 and TRBJ2-1; D perhaps matches TRBD1 (7 bases). The CDR3 contains 15 residues. Germline V gene lookup returns CDR1 MNHEY and CDR2 SVGAGI. Trimming left V 6 bases short and J 1 base short, with 13 bases between. CDR3 in amino acids: CASRAGQLSYNEQFF. The CDR3 bases are TGTGCCAGCAGGGCGGGACAGCTGTCCTACAATGAGCAGTTCTTC.

This chain uses TRBV18 with TRBJ2-1; no reliable D call. CDR3 size: 13 residues. The V end was cut by 3 bases, the J end by 7 bases, with 10 bases between. The germline V gene has CDR1 KGHSH and CDR2 LQKENI. The CDR3 DNA is TGTGCCAGCTCACCCCCTAGTGGAAATGAGCAGTTCTTC. This gives the protein CASSPPSGNEQFF.